Presented here are 2 T cell receptor beta chains from one specimen sequenced in a study of T cells in Graves' hyperthyroidism and ophthalmopathy. Amplification targeted TCR beta CDR3 regions from RNA transcripts. Carried out on the TCR CDR3, a first-round RT-PCR used the HTBI primer set. Each CDR3 protein is one row after TCRdb ran MiXCR on the multiplex PCR reads. The sample has 450,000 to 650,000 distinct CDR3 sequences; approximately 17% are singletons. Sequencing was done on a sample of blood. The receptors here all came from a woman between 18 and 29 years old with Graves' ophthalmopathy.

This clonotype showed up many times. The V gene is TRBV19, the J gene TRBJ1-1, with D possibly TRBD1 on 6 matching bases. The CDR3 length is 14 residues. The germline gives CDR1 LNHDA, CDR2 SQIVND (reference sequence). Deletions cut 7 bases from V and 3 bases from J, with 15 bases between. As DNA, the CDR3 is TGTGCCAGTACCTCGGGGGGGGGCCACACTGAAGCTTTCTTT. Translating it yields CASTSGGGHTEAFF.

This clonotype was seen many times. This chain links TRBV30 with TRBJ2-5; TRBD1 matches 7 bases. V was clipped by 3 bases and J by 1 base; unmatched bases: 2. CDR3 size: 13 residues. Germline CDR1 GTSNPN, CDR2 SVGIG (reference sequence). CDR3 DNA: TGTGCCTGGAGCGGGGACAGCCAAGAGACCCAGTACTTC. Translation gives CAWSGDSQETQYF.